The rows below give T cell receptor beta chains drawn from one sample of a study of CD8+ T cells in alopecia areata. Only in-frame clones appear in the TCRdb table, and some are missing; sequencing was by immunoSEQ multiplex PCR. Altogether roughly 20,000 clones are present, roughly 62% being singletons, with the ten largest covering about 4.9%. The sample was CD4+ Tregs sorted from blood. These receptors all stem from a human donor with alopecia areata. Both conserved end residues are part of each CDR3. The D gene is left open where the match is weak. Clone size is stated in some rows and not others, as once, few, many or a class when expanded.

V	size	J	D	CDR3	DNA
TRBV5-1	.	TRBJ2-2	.	CASSSKEVPGELFF	TGCGCCAGCAGCTCGAAAGAAGTGCCCGGGGAGCTGTTTTTT
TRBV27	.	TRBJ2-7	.	CASSPDYYYEQYF	TGTGCCAGCAGTCCTGATTATTACTACGAGCAGTACTTC
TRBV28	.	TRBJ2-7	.	CASSFRVPGEQYF	TGTGCCAGCAGTTTTAGGGTCCCTGGCGAGCAGTACTTC
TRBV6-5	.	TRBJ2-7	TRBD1	CASSERGPWDEQYF	TGTGCCAGCAGTGAGAGGGGGCCTTGGGACGAGCAGTACTTC
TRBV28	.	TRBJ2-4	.	CASSFSRKHLAKNIQYF	TGTGCCAGCAGTTTCTCCAGGAAGCATCTAGCCAAAAACATTCAGTACTTC
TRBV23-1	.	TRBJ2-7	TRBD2	CASSQSEQGTSGARYEQYF	TGCGCCAGCAGTCAATCGGAACAGGGGACTAGCGGGGCCCGCTACGAGCAGTACTTC
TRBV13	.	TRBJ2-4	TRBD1	CASSSRDRGTKNIQYF	TGTGCCAGCAGCTCAAGGGACAGGGGTACCAAAAACATTCAGTACTTC
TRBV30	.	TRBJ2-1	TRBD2	CAVAGPRDEQFF	TGTGCTGTAGCGGGGCCCCGGGATGAGCAGTTCTTC
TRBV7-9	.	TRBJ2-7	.	CASSSQGRFSYEQYF	TGTGCCAGCAGCTCCCAGGGGCGGTTCTCCTACGAGCAGTACTTC
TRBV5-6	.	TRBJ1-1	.	CASSLYHTEAFF	TGTGCCAGCAGCTTGTATCACACTGAAGCTTTCTTT
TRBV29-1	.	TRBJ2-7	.	CSVPGPAYEQYF	TGCAGCGTGCCGGGACCCGCCTACGAGCAGTACTTC
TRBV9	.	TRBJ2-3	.	CASSVARLDTQYF	TGTGCCAGCAGCGTCGCAAGGCTGGATACGCAGTATTTT
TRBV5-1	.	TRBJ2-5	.	CASKAGSQETQYF	TGCGCCAGCAAAGCAGGGAGCCAAGAGACCCAGTACTTC
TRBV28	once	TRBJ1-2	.	CASSLALSYGYTF	TGTGCCAGCAGTTTAGCCCTGAGCTATGGCTACACCTTC
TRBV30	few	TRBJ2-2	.	CAWSFFGLADNTGELFF	TGTGCCTGGAGTTTCTTTGGGCTAGCAGATAACACCGGGGAGCTGTTTTTT
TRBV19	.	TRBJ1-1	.	CASSPRQKSNTEAFF	TGTGCCAGTAGTCCCCGACAGAAATCGAACACTGAAGCTTTCTTT
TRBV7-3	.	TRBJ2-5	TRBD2	CASSLMGTNQETQYF	TGTGCCAGCAGCTTAATGGGGACTAATCAAGAGACCCAGTACTTC
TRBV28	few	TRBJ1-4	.	CASSSPTGRGEKLFF	TGTGCCAGCAGCTCACCGACAGGCCGAGGAGAAAAACTGTTTTTT
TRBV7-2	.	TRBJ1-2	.	CASSLAVTVFNYGYTF	TGTGCCAGCAGCTTAGCAGTTACGGTTTTTAACTATGGCTACACCTTC
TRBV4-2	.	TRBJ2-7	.	CASSQDARRLVGGTYEQYF	TGTGCCAGCAGCCAAGACGCAAGACGGTTAGTAGGGGGAACCTACGAGCAGTACTTC
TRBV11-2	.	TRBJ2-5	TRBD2	CASSLSGGRETQYF	TGTGCCAGCAGCTTGTCGGGGGGGCGGGAGACCCAGTACTTC
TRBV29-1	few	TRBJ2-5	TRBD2	CSVLGGASDLRETQYF	TGCAGCGTTCTCGGGGGGGCCTCCGATTTGCGAGAGACCCAGTACTTC
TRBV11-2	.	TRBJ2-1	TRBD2	CASSPPLAGVESGNEQFF	TGTGCCAGCAGCCCCCCTCTGGCGGGGGTCGAATCGGGGAATGAGCAGTTCTTC
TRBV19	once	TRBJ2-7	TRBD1	CASAWDRGRGEQYF	TGTGCCAGTGCCTGGGACAGGGGCCGGGGCGAGCAGTACTTC
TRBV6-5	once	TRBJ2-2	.	CASSRGGKTGELFF	TGTGCCAGCAGCAGGGGGGGGAAAACCGGGGAGCTGTTTTTT
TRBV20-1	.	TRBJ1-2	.	CSATRAADYTF	TGCAGTGCTACCCGCGCAGCGGACTACACCTTC
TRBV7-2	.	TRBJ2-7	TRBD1	CASSFGTAYEQYF	TGTGCCAGCAGTTTTGGGACAGCCTACGAGCAGTACTTC
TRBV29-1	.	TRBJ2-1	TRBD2	CSVGLLAGDNEQFF	TGCAGCGTGGGCTTGTTAGCGGGAGACAATGAGCAGTTCTTC
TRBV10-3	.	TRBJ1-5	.	CATLQPTGRENQPQHF	TGTGCCACCCTACAACCCACCGGGAGAGAGAATCAGCCCCAGCATTTT
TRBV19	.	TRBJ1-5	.	CASSADLGQPQHF	TGTGCCAGTAGTGCGGACTTGGGTCAGCCCCAGCATTTT
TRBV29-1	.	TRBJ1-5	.	CSQGARVGGQPQHF	TGCAGCCAAGGGGCCAGGGTGGGAGGTCAGCCCCAGCATTTT
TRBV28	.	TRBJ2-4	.	CASSFMEGVRDIQYF	TGTGCCAGCAGTTTCATGGAGGGCGTAAGAGACATTCAGTACTTC
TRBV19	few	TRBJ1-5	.	CASSIIGSSQPQHF	TGTGCCAGTAGTATTATCGGGTCGAGTCAGCCCCAGCATTTT
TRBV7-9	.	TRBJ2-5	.	CASSLLHGSRETQYF	TGTGCCAGCAGCTTACTACACGGCAGCCGGGAGACCCAGTACTTC
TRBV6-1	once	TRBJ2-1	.	CASSEAGRARNEQFF	TGTGCCAGCAGTGAAGCGGGACGTGCAAGGAATGAGCAGTTCTTC
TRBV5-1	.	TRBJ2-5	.	CASSSGLGPQETQYF	TGCGCCAGCAGCTCAGGACTGGGCCCCCAAGAGACCCAGTACTTC
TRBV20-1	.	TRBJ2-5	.	CSPWGGETQYF	TGCAGTCCCTGGGGTGGGGAGACCCAGTACTTC
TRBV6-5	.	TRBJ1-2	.	CASSYSGRVDYGYTF	TGTGCCAGCAGTTACTCGGGCAGAGTCGACTATGGCTACACCTTC
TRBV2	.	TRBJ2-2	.	CASSEMGEVPGELFF	TGTGCCAGCAGTGAAATGGGAGAGGTACCCGGGGAGCTGTTTTTT
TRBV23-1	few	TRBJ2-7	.	CASSHYEQYF	TGCGCCAGCAGTCACTACGAGCAGTACTTC
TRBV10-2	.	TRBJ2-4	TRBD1	CASRRGTGDGIQYF	TGCGCCAGCAGACGCGGGACAGGGGATGGCATTCAGTACTTC
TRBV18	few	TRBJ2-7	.	CASSPNRGHYEQYF	TGTGCCAGCTCACCAAATAGGGGCCACTACGAGCAGTACTTC
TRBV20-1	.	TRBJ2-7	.	CSARPTYEQYF	TGCAGTGCTAGACCCACTTACGAGCAGTACTTC
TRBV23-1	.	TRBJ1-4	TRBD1	CASSQLPGQGNEKLFF	TGCGCCAGCAGTCAATTGCCGGGACAGGGGAATGAAAAACTGTTTTTT
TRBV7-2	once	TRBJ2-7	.	CASSLELDLYEQYF	TGTGCCAGCAGCTTAGAACTAGACCTCTACGAGCAGTACTTC
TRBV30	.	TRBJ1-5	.	CAWSHGTHQPQHF	TGTGCCTGGAGCCACGGGACGCATCAGCCCCAGCATTTT
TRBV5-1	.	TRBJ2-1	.	CASSLRVTDSYNEQFF	TGCGCCAGCAGCTTGCGGGTGACGGATTCCTACAATGAGCAGTTCTTC
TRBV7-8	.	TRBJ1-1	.	CASSFGGRMNTEAFF	TGTGCCAGCAGCTTTGGGGGAAGGATGAACACTGAAGCTTTCTTT
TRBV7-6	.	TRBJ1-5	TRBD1	CASSSKGTGGDSNQPQHF	TGTGCCAGCAGCTCCAAGGGGACAGGTGGAGATAGCAATCAGCCCCAGCATTTT
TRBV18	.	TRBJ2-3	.	CASSPRGSTDTQYF	TGTGCCAGCTCACCACGCGGGAGCACAGATACGCAGTATTTT
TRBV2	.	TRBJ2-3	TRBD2	CASIPSGIRRTDTQYF	TGTGCCAGCATACCTAGCGGGATTAGACGCACAGATACGCAGTATTTT
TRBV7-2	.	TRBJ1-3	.	CASSRGEGNTIYF	TGTGCCAGCAGCCGAGGGGAAGGAAACACCATATATTTT
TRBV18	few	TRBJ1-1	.	CASSPPAGDVLTEAFF	TGTGCCAGCTCACCACCCGCGGGTGATGTTCTCACTGAAGCTTTCTTT
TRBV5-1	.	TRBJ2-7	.	CASSLEGGRYEQYF	TGCGCCAGCAGCTTGGAAGGGGGACGTTACGAGCAGTACTTC